These T cell receptor beta chains were read from a single sample in a study of regulatory T cells in long-lasting Graves disease. TCRdb passed the multiplex PCR reads through MiXCR, listing each CDR3 protein once. The data show roughly 530,000 distinct CDR3 sequences, 15% to 20% seen once. These same data were also listed under a study on T cells in Graves' hyperthyroidism and ophthalmopathy.

Sequencing was performed on peripheral blood mononuclear cells (PBMCs), taken at new diagnosis, from a patient treated with antithyroid drugs. The receptors come from a woman in her forties or fifties with Graves disease. CDR3s include the opening cysteine and the closing phenylalanine or tryptophan. D genes are given only for firm matches. Clone size is shown for a subset of rows, as once, few, many or a class of expanded clone.

-	-	TRBV2	TRBJ1-5	CASTLDGGNQPQHF	TGTGCCAGCACCTTAGATGGGGGGAATCAGCCCCAGCATTTT
TRBD2	-	TRBV20-1	TRBJ2-1	CSAARTSYYNEQFF	TGCAGTGCCGCCCGGACTAGCTACTACAATGAGCAGTTCTTC
TRBD2	few	TRBV9	TRBJ2-3	CASARLADMRDTQYF	TGTGCCAGCGCTAGACTAGCGGATATGCGAGATACGCAGTATTTT
TRBD2	many	TRBV28	TRBJ2-7	CVSSPPYTSGGRTYEQYF	TGTGTCAGCAGTCCCCCCTACACTAGCGGGGGGCGTACCTACGAGCAGTACTTC
TRBD1	many	TRBV3-1	TRBJ1-1	CASSQTGQLMNTEAFF	TGTGCCAGCAGCCAAACGGGACAGTTGATGAACACTGAAGCTTTCTTT
-	once	TRBV5-4	TRBJ2-7	CASSSGLEREQYF	TGTGCCAGCAGCTCGGGACTGGAGAGGGAGCAGTACTTC
TRBD2	many	TRBV7-2	TRBJ2-7	CASSPLLAGTYEQYF	TGTGCCAGCAGCCCGCTACTAGCGGGGACCTACGAGCAGTACTTC
TRBD1	-	TRBV19	TRBJ1-1	CASRSPHTGQGQSTAAAFF	TGTGCCAGTAGATCCCCCCATACGGGACAGGGTCAATCTACCGCGGCCGCTTTCTTT
TRBD2	many	TRBV4-2	TRBJ2-3	CASRSRTSGFTDTQYF	TGTGCCAGCAGATCCCGGACTAGCGGTTTCACAGATACGCAGTATTTT
-	few	TRBV5-6	TRBJ1-1	CASSPSSGGRNTEAFF	TGTGCCAGCAGCCCTTCAAGCGGGGGCCGGAACACTGAAGCTTTCTTT
TRBD2	-	TRBV5-1	TRBJ2-1	CASSLRTSGGTYNEQFF	TGCGCCAGCAGCCTAAGGACTAGCGGGGGGACCTACAATGAGCAGTTCTTC
TRBD1	-	TRBV25-1	TRBJ2-5	CASSPLDREETQYF	TGTGCCAGCAGTCCCCTGGACAGGGAAGAGACCCAGTACTTC
TRBD2	few	TRBV6-1	TRBJ2-7	CASSKPGLAAYEQYF	TGTGCCAGCAGTAAACCGGGACTAGCGGCCTACGAGCAGTACTTC
-	many	TRBV7-8	TRBJ1-4	CASSWEAKAEKLFF	TGTGCCAGCAGCTGGGAAGCCAAGGCGGAAAAACTGTTTTTT
-	-	TRBV2	TRBJ1-6	CASTVSYNSPLHF	TGTGCCAGCACTGTCTCCTATAATTCACCCCTCCACTTT
TRBD2	many	TRBV7-7	TRBJ2-3	CASSLAGGSGDTQYF	TGTGCTAGCAGCTTAGCGGGAGGTTCCGGGGATACGCAGTATTTT
TRBD1	many	TRBV6-1	TRBJ1-1	CASSAYRGPNTEAFF	TGTGCCAGCAGTGCCTACAGGGGCCCGAACACTGAAGCTTTCTTT
TRBD1	many	TRBV27	TRBJ2-5	CASRTGALYQETQYF	TGTGCCAGCAGAACAGGGGCTCTGTACCAAGAGACCCAGTACTTC
-	-	TRBV19	TRBJ1-3	CASSMVGTSGNTIYF	TGTGCCAGTAGTATGGTCGGGACCTCTGGAAACACCATATATTTT
TRBD2	-	TRBV3-1	TRBJ2-7	CASNQMAAGGPTYEQYF	TGTGCCAGCAACCAAATGGCAGCGGGGGGGCCGACCTACGAGCAGTACTTC
TRBD1	few	TRBV11-1	TRBJ2-7	CASSSNQGQYYEQYF	TGTGCCAGCAGCTCTAACCAGGGACAGTACTACGAGCAGTACTTC
-	-	TRBV7-9	TRBJ2-3	CASDPDTQYF	TGTGCCAGTGATCCAGATACGCAGTATTTT
-	many	TRBV12-5	TRBJ2-7	CASGLVLNSRDRRSYEQYF	TGTGCTAGTGGTTTGGTACTAAATTCCCGGGACCGAAGATCCTACGAGCAGTACTTC
-	many	TRBV11-1	TRBJ1-1	CASSLESLTEAFF	TGTGCCAGCAGCTTAGAGTCCTTGACTGAAGCTTTCTTT
-	few	TRBV30	TRBJ2-2	CAWSLRRAGELFF	TGTGCCTGGAGCCTCCGCCGGGCCGGGGAGCTGTTTTTT
-	many	TRBV10-3	TRBJ1-6	CAISEGTSNSPLHF	TGTGCCATCAGTGAGGGAACGAGTAATTCACCCCTCCACTTT